The 32 T cell receptor beta chains below all came from one sample that was sequenced in a study of T-cell memory formation after mild COVID-19. Each CDR3 protein is one row after TCRdb ran MiXCR on the 5' RACE reads. The data contain approximately 150,000 distinct CDR3 sequences, roughly 15% of them singletons. Specimen: PBMCs or a T cell subset sorted from them (not recorded which). The receptors derive from an adult woman who had mild COVID-19 (a few samples of this study predate the infection). Cell type and time point are not known.

V and J are TRBV7-6 and TRBJ2-7, with D perhaps matching TRBD1 (6 bases). This CDR3 region has 15 residues. Trimming took off 5 bases at V and 5 bases at J, with 19 bases between the two ends. CDR1 is SGHVS and CDR2 is FNYEAQ in the germline V gene. The CDR3, as DNA: TGTGCCAGCAGCGTAAACTGGGGGCAGGACAACGAGCAGTACTTC. Its protein product is CASSVNWGQDNEQYF.

This clonotype was counted only a few times. The chain recombines TRBV7-9 with TRBJ2-3; D may be TRBD2 (6 bases). Trimming took off 3 bases at V and 0 bases at J, with 10 bases between the two ends. This CDR3 region has 15 residues. Per germline, CDR1 SEHNR and CDR2 FQNEAQ (reference sequence). In DNA, the CDR3 is TGTGCCAGCAGCTTCAGAAGCGGGAGCACAGATACGCAGTATTTT. It codes for CASSFRSGSTDTQYF. The whole variable domain, remainder taken from reference TRBV7-9 and TRBJ2-3, is DTGVSQNPRHKITKRGQNVTFRCDPISEHNRLYWYRQTLGQGPEFLTYFQNEAQLEKSRLLSDRFSAERPKGSFSTLEIQRTEQGDSAMYLCASSFRSGSTDTQYFGPGTRLTVL.

This clonotype was seen more than once but under ten times. The J gene is TRBJ2-7, the V gene TRBV5-1; 11 nucleotides match TRBD2. The CDR3 contains 16 residues. Germline CDR1 is SGHRS and CDR2 is YFSETQ. The trim removed 0 bases at V and 4 bases at J, leaving 6 bases unmatched. The CDR3 DNA is TGCGCCAGCAGCTTGGCCCTCGGGACTAGCGGATACGAGCAGTACTTC. Protein sequence: CASSLALGTSGYEQYF.

The gene calls are TRBV29-1 and TRBJ2-1, with a tentative D call TRBD1 (5 bases). Germline V lookup: CDR1 SQVTM, CDR2 ANQGSEA. The germline V and J ends were trimmed by 4 bases and 9 bases, with 22 bases remaining between them. This CDR3 has 15 residues. The CDR3 bases are TGCAGCGTTGTCACGGGCCTCCAGGTTAGGGGTGAGCAGTTCTTC. This gives the protein CSVVTGLQVRGEQFF.

This clonotype was counted at least ten times. The chain couples TRBV11-2 to TRBJ1-1; TRBD1 matches 7 bases. Germline CDR1 reads SGHAT; CDR2 reads FQNNGV. The CDR3 length is 14 residues. Trimming cost V 4 bases and J 0 bases; bases outside gene matches: 2. Here the CDR3 reads CASSWGQLNTEAFF. The CDR3 region has the DNA TGTGCCAGCAGCTGGGGACAGTTGAACACTGAAGCTTTCTTT.

The chain combines TRBV7-2 with TRBJ1-4; D is possibly TRBD1 (5 bases). Germline lookup yields CDR1 SGHTA and CDR2 FQGNSA. The V end lost 4 bases, the J end lost 1 base, and 13 bases lay between the germline ends. This CDR3 contains 16 residues. This chain's CDR3 is CASSWSSGGTNEKLFF. CDR3 bases: TGTGCCAGCAGCTGGAGCTCGGGGGGAACTAATGAAAAACTGTTTTTT. The complete variable domain, with remaining parts taken from reference TRBV7-2 and TRBJ1-4, reads GAGVSQSPSNKVTEKGKDVELRCDPISGHTALYWYRQSLGQGLEFLIYFQGNSAPDKSGLPSDRFSAERTGGSVSTLTIQRTQQEDSAVYLCASSWSSGGTNEKLFFGSGTQLSVL.

The chain is built from TRBV12-3 or TRBV12-4 and TRBJ2-7; D gene unclear. Between the trimmed V and J ends, which lost 3 bases and 2 bases, there was a span of 8 bases. CDR3 length: 13 residues. The CDR3 coding sequence is TGTGCCAGCAGTTTCTACGACACCTACGAGCAGTACTTC. Translation: CASSFYDTYEQYF.

This clonotype was seen only a few times. The chain couples TRBV29-1 to TRBJ1-1; no definite D call. The CDR3 consists of 13 residues. Germline loops: CDR1 SQVTM, CDR2 ANQGSEA. Trimming took 3 bases from V and 1 from J, leaving 9 bases between them. The CDR3 DNA reads TGCAGCGTTGACCGCGGTCAGAACACTGAAGCTTTCTTT. Residues: CSVDRGQNTEAFF. Variable domain in full (rest from reference TRBV29-1 and TRBJ1-1): SAVISQKPSRDICQRGTSLTIQCQVDSQVTMMFWYRQQPGQSLTLIATANQGSEATYESGFVIDKFPISRPNLTFSTLTVSNMSPEDSSIYLCSVDRGQNTEAFFGQGTRLTVV.

This clonotype has a handful of counts. This rearrangement joins TRBV5-1 to TRBJ2-3; 9 nucleotides line up with TRBD1. The CDR3 sequence is 16 residues long. V lost 0 bases, J lost 7 bases, and 9 bases stayed unmatched. CDR1 SGHRS and CDR2 YFSETQ come from the germline V gene. The CDR3 nucleotides are TGCGCCAGCAGCTTGGCAGGGACAGGGTACGGGCATACGCAGTATTTT. Its protein is CASSLAGTGYGHTQYF.

V is TRBV24-1 and J is TRBJ2-1; no clear D. V lost 0 bases and J lost 8, with 13 bases in between. Per germline, CDR1 KGHDR and CDR2 SFDVKD. The CDR3 contains 15 residues. DNA of the CDR3: TGTGCCACCAGTGATTTGGACGGGCAAAGATATGAGCAGTTCTTC. Translated, it gives CATSDLDGQRYEQFF.

The J gene is TRBJ2-1, the V gene TRBV29-1; D is perhaps TRBD1 or TRBD2 (6 bases each). Deletions cut 4 bases from V and 5 bases from J, with 12 bases between. This CDR3 comprises 13 residues. Germline V gene data show CDR1 as SQVTM and CDR2 as ANQGSEA. The CDR3 is CSVARGGDNEQFF. In DNA form, the CDR3 reads TGCAGCGTTGCCAGGGGCGGGGACAATGAGCAGTTCTTC.

A word on this clonotype: Sequence at one end of the junction differs from germline and may be a read error. The chain couples TRBV5-1 to TRBJ1-1; no definite D call. The CDR3 extends over 14 amino acids. The germline gives CDR1 SGHRS, CDR2 YFSETQ. The CDR3 sequence is CASSPNEANAEAFF. The DNA for the CDR3 is TGCGCCAGCAGCCCGAACGAAGCGAACGCTGAAGCTTTCTTT.

This clonotype was seen a few times. This chain uses TRBV7-8 with TRBJ1-1; D not certain. From germline, CDR1 is SGHVS and CDR2 FQNEAQ. The CDR3 has 14 residues. V lost 5 bases to trimming and J lost 0 bases, with 10 bases between them. CDR3 protein: CASSPPPLNTEAFF. The CDR3, as DNA: TGTGCCAGCAGCCCCCCCCCTCTGAACACTGAAGCTTTCTTT.

Ten or more counts support this clonotype. V is TRBV5-1 and J is TRBJ1-2; D not certain. Germline CDR1 reads SGHRS; CDR2 reads YFSETQ. CDR3 length: 13 residues. The V and J ends lost 4 bases and 8 bases respectively, with 15 bases between them. This CDR3 is CASSTGSERGYTF. CDR3 DNA sequence: TGCGCCAGCAGCACCGGGAGCGAACGCGGCTACACCTTC.

This clonotype showed up just a few times. This sequence joins TRBV4-2 and TRBJ1-5; 7 bases are a match to TRBD1. Germline-derived CDR1 and CDR2 are LGHNA and YNFKEQ. This CDR3 has 16 amino acids. J gave up 0 bases and V 3 bases, and 5 bases lay outside the gene matches. The CDR3 reads CASSQRQGFSNQPQHF. The CDR3 DNA is TGTGCCAGCAGCCAGAGACAGGGATTTAGCAATCAGCCCCAGCATTTT.

The chain employs TRBV10-3 and TRBJ2-1; tentatively, D is TRBD1 or TRBD2 (5 bases each). In germline, CDR1 is ENHRY, CDR2 SYGVKD. V gave up 3 bases and J gave up 8 bases, with 14 bases separating them. This CDR3 spans 14 amino acids. This CDR3 is CAISERRGVDEQFF. The CDR3 coding sequence is TGTGCCATCAGTGAACGAAGAGGGGTCGATGAGCAGTTCTTC.

The chain carries TRBV6-6 and TRBJ2-4, with no clear D. Trimming shortened V by 0 bases and J by 0 bases, and 12 bases separated the two germline ends. The CDR3 spans 17 residues. The germline CDR1 and CDR2 sequences are MNHNY and SVGAGI (reference sequence). As DNA, the CDR3 is TGTGCCAGCAGTTACTCGGTAGGGTCCCAAGCCAAAAACATTCAGTACTTC. Protein product: CASSYSVGSQAKNIQYF.

In this sample, this clonotype turned up a few times. The chain combines TRBV3-1 with TRBJ2-1; 7 bases match TRBD2. The CDR3 sequence is 18 residues long. V dropped 0 bases and J dropped 3; count of bases not matched to a gene: 11. Germline CDR1 LGHDT, CDR2 YNNKEL (reference sequence). CDR3 coding DNA: TGTGCCAGCAGCCAAGATATGGGTGTGTGGGGGGGCTACAATGAGCAGTTCTTC. This codes for CASSQDMGVWGGYNEQFF.

This clonotype was seen a handful of times. This chain joins TRBV20-1 and TRBJ2-1, with D perhaps given as TRBD1 or TRBD2 (5 bases each). Per the germline V gene, CDR1 is DFQATT and CDR2 is SNEGSKA (reference sequence). The length of the CDR3 is 14 residues. V was cut by 3 bases and J by 7 bases, with 16 bases left in between. CDR3 region: CSASGADGVNEQFF. The CDR3 DNA reads TGCAGTGCTAGCGGGGCGGATGGTGTGAATGAGCAGTTCTTC.

This clonotype has ten or more counts. The V gene is TRBV30, the J gene TRBJ2-1; the match to TRBD2 covers 7 bases. The length of the CDR3 is 14 residues. J lost 5 bases, V lost 1 base, and 5 bases had no gene match. CDR1 and CDR2 from the germline V gene are GTSNPN and SVGIG (reference sequence). The CDR3 here is CAWSDGDYNNEQFF. Written as DNA, the CDR3 is TGTGCCTGGAGTGACGGGGACTACAACAATGAGCAGTTCTTC.

This clonotype turned up a few times. For the CDR3, the DNA is TGTGCCAGCAGGAGCAGGGGGGAAGGCACAGATACGCAGTATTTT. This gives the protein CASRSRGEGTDTQYF. The chain combines TRBV6-5 with TRBJ2-3; D may be TRBD1 (7 bases). Germline V gene sequence: CDR1 MNHEY, CDR2 SVGAGI. Trimming pared 6 bases from V and 1 base from J, leaving 14 bases between. The CDR3 sequence is 15 residues long.

This clonotype showed up just a few times. DNA for the CDR3: TGCGCCAGCAGTAATAGCCTGGGGCCGGGACAGGGGGCAGCTACTGAAGCTTTCTTT. It codes for CASSNSLGPGQGAATEAFF. This rearrangement joins TRBV4-1 to TRBJ1-1; 12 nucleotides agree with TRBD1. The V gene end was trimmed by 6 bases and the J gene end by 5 bases; junction bases not matched to a gene: 19. The CDR3 is made up of 19 amino acids. Germline-derived CDR1 and CDR2 are MGHRA and YSYEKL.

This clonotype was seen a few times. The chain links TRBV10-3 to TRBJ2-3, with a weak D call TRBD1 (6 bases). Germline V lookup: CDR1 ENHRY, CDR2 SYGVKD. The V end lost 8 bases, the J end lost 4 bases, and 19 bases lay between the germline ends. The CDR3 has 15 amino acids. For the CDR3, the DNA is TGTGCCATCGCCCTGTCTGGACAGTCTGCAGATACGCAGTATTTT. Protein: CAIALSGQSADTQYF.

The gene calls are TRBV5-1 and TRBJ1-3; possibly TRBD1 for D (5 bases). This CDR3 is 15 amino acids long. Germline CDR1 reads SGHRS; CDR2 reads YFSETQ. V lost 0 bases and J 4 bases, leaving 11 bases between the germline ends. The CDR3 nucleotides are TGCGCCAGCAGCTTGGGCCAACGGACAGGAAACACCATATATTTT. As protein: CASSLGQRTGNTIYF.

This clonotype was detected only once. The CDR3 bases are TGCAGCGTTGAGGGGTGGAACACAGATACGCAGTATTTT. Translated: CSVEGWNTDTQYF. The genes are TRBV29-1 and TRBJ2-3, with D unresolved. Trimming took 3 bases from V and 2 from J, leaving 9 bases between them. Looked up from germline, CDR1 is SQVTM and CDR2 is ANQGSEA. The CDR3 has 13 residues.

This clonotype was recorded a few times. V and J are TRBV6-2 or TRBV6-3 and TRBJ1-5; D is possibly TRBD1 (5 bases). CDR1 is MNHEY and CDR2 is SVGEGT in the germline V gene. Trimming removed 7 bases at V and 1 base at J, with 8 bases between. The CDR3 runs to 13 residues. The CDR3, as DNA: TGTGCCAGCAATCAGGGAAGCAATCAGCCCCAGCATTTT. It is translated as CASNQGSNQPQHF.

This clonotype was detected only a few times. The CDR3 nucleotides are TGTGCCAGTAGCGAACCGGGACAGGTCTTCTACGAGCAGTACTTC. Translated, it gives CASSEPGQVFYEQYF. The chain carries TRBV19 and TRBJ2-7, with TRBD1 matching 8 bases. CDR1 is LNHDA, CDR2 SQIVND, per germline (reference sequence). Trimming removed 6 bases from V and 3 bases from J; junction bases left unmatched: 10. The CDR3 consists of 15 residues.

This sequence joins TRBV25-1 and TRBJ2-3; D not certain. Germline-derived CDR1 and CDR2 are MGHDK and SYGVNS. The V gene lost 5 bases and the J gene lost 2 bases, with 11 bases spanning the gap. The CDR3 sequence is 14 residues long. The DNA for the CDR3 is TGTGCCAGCAGTTCCGGGCCGGCCACAGATACGCAGTATTTT. Amino acids: CASSSGPATDTQYF.

The J gene is TRBJ2-2, the V gene TRBV5-1, with D perhaps being TRBD1 or TRBD2 (5 bases each). This CDR3 has 16 amino acids. Germline V gene sequence: CDR1 SGHRS, CDR2 YFSETQ. V lost 0 bases, J lost 4 bases, and 13 bases lay in between. CDR3 protein: CASSLVRGWSTGELFF. CDR3 coding DNA: TGCGCCAGCAGCTTGGTGAGGGGTTGGTCCACCGGGGAGCTGTTTTTT. Variable domain in full (rest from reference TRBV5-1 and TRBJ2-2): KAGVTQTPRYLIKTRGQQVTLSCSPISGHRSVSWYQQTPGQGLQFLFEYFSETQRNKGNFPGRFSGRQFSNSRSEMNVSTLELGDSALYLCASSLVRGWSTGELFFGEGSRLTVL.

In its sample, this clonotype was seen a few times. The chain joins TRBV20-1 to TRBJ2-1; TRBD2 is a possible D gene (6 bases). The CDR3 loop spans 11 amino acids. The germline V gene encodes CDR1 DFQATT and CDR2 SNEGSKA (reference sequence). V shed 6 bases and J shed 12 bases, with 15 bases lying between them. This CDR3 reads CSADPGEAQFF. CDR3 DNA: TGCAGTGCCGACCCGGGAGAGGCGCAGTTCTTC.

This clonotype was seen a handful of times. This chain uses TRBV12-3 or TRBV12-4 with TRBJ2-1; 10 bases line up with TRBD2. V lost 2 bases to trimming and J lost 3 bases; unmatched junction nucleotides: 19. This CDR3 has 21 residues. The CDR3 sequence: CASSLFFRASGRWVVYNEQFF. For the CDR3, the DNA is TGTGCCAGCAGTTTATTCTTTCGGGCTAGCGGGAGATGGGTGGTCTACAATGAGCAGTTCTTC.

This clonotype was counted a few times. The J gene is TRBJ2-3, the V gene TRBV12-3 or TRBV12-4, with a possible D match to TRBD2 (7 bases). The V and J ends lost 2 bases and 4 bases respectively, with 19 bases between them. The CDR3 contains 17 residues. CDR3 nucleotide sequence: TGTGCCAGCAGTTTATTCCTGGGAGGGGGGGCCCCAGATACGCAGTATTTT. It yields the protein CASSLFLGGGAPDTQYF.